This T cell receptor beta chain stems from a study of T cells in Graves' hyperthyroidism and ophthalmopathy. Using RNA transcripts as the source, TCR beta CDR3 regions were amplified. When the TCR CDR3 underwent first-round RT-PCR, the HTBI primer set was used. TCRdb reprocessed the multiplex PCR reads via MiXCR and lists one record per CDR3 protein. The sample records roughly 750,000 distinct CDR3 sequences, about a sixth being singletons. This clonotype has at least ten counts. What it binds is unknown. For the diagnoses, clinical symptoms, serum thyroxine and TRAb, thyroid ultrasound and orbital computed tomography were used. Notes on the study in general: Most thyroid clonotypes expanded above 0.001 were also detected in blood.

The specimen sequenced was blood. The source is a man younger than 35 with Graves' hyperthyroidism.

The CDR3 DNA reads as TGTGCCAGCTCACCCAATACTGACAATGAGCAGTTCTTC. Protein product: CASSPNTDNEQFF. The genes are TRBV18 and TRBJ2-1; no firm D call. Germline CDR1 reads KGHSH; CDR2 reads LQKENI. Trimming took 3 bases from V and 5 from J, leaving 8 bases between them. The CDR3 totals 13 residues.